One and the same sample provided the 8 T cell receptor beta chains below, sequenced in a study of T cells after yellow fever vaccination. Each CDR3 protein gets one entry after TCRdb re-called the 5' RACE reads with MiXCR. The data contain 550,000 or so distinct CDR3 sequences, about 19% of them singletons. The sequenced sample was PBMCs, obtained 15 days after the yellow fever booster vaccination. Every receptor here comes from a man younger than 45 who received the YFV17D yellow fever vaccine.

J is TRBJ2-7 and V is TRBV28, with D perhaps assigned TRBD1 or TRBD2 (5 bases each). CDR1 and CDR2 (germline): MDHEN, SYDVKM. Trimming shortened V by 7 bases and J by 1 base, and 20 bases separated the two germline ends. There are 16 residues in the CDR3. The CDR3 reads CASKSPGTLDSYEQYF. CDR3 bases: TGTGCCAGCAAATCCCCTGGGACCCTCGATTCCTACGAGCAGTACTTC.

This clonotype was counted a few times. The rearrangement joins TRBV10-1 to TRBJ2-7; a possible D gene is TRBD2 (6 bases). Germline lookup yields CDR1 WNHNN and CDR2 SYGVQD (reference sequence). The CDR3 runs 14 residues. Trimming removed 4 bases from V and 2 bases from J, with 12 bases in between. The CDR3: CASSVGLPPYEQYF. The CDR3 DNA reads as TGCGCCAGCAGTGTAGGACTACCTCCCTACGAGCAGTACTTC.

V usage is TRBV5-1 and J usage is TRBJ2-1; D is undetermined. In germline, CDR1 is SGHRS, CDR2 YFSETQ. The length of the CDR3 is 14 residues. V was cut by 5 bases and J by 0 bases, with 9 bases left in between. The CDR3 loop reads CASRERSSYNEQFF. The CDR3 region has the DNA TGCGCCAGCAGGGAGAGAAGCTCCTACAATGAGCAGTTCTTC. Looking up the rest from reference TRBV5-1 and TRBJ2-1 gives the full variable domain: KAGVTQTPRYLIKTRGQQVTLSCSPISGHRSVSWYQQTPGQGLQFLFEYFSETQRNKGNFPGRFSGRQFSNSRSEMNVSTLELGDSALYLCASRERSSYNEQFFGPGTRLTVL.

This clonotype was seen repeatedly, ten times or more. The chain uses TRBV20-1 and TRBJ1-1; no clear D gene. There are 13 residues in the CDR3. Trimming removed 1 base from V and 3 bases from J, with 9 bases in between. CDR1 and CDR2 (germline): DFQATT, SNEGSKA (reference sequence). The DNA for the CDR3 is TGCAGTGCTAGAGCCGACACATACACTGAAGCTTTCTTT. Protein sequence: CSARADTYTEAFF.

The chain has TRBV19 and TRBJ2-5; D is perhaps TRBD1 (5 bases). V lost 5 bases and J lost 4, with 20 bases in between. This CDR3 is 16 amino acids long. Per the germline V gene, CDR1 is LNHDA and CDR2 is SQIVND (reference sequence). CDR3 loop: CASSVRKTASLETQYF. CDR3 sequence (DNA): TGTGCCAGTAGTGTACGAAAGACAGCAAGCTTAGAGACCCAGTACTTC.

The chain is built from TRBV7-6 and TRBJ2-5, with TRBD1 identical over 7 bases. CDR3 size: 16 residues. In germline, CDR1 is SGHVS, CDR2 FNYEAQ. With V trimmed by 5 bases and J by 7 bases, 16 bases remained unmatched. CDR3 sequence reads: CASSPIMGQKKRTQYF. In nucleotides, the CDR3 is TGTGCCAGCAGCCCTATCATGGGACAGAAAAAAAGGACCCAGTACTTC.

V is TRBV19 and J is TRBJ2-1; D is possibly TRBD1 or TRBD2 (5 bases each). V lost 5 bases to trimming and J lost 0 bases, with 14 bases between them. Germline values: CDR1 LNHDA, CDR2 SQIVND (reference sequence). This CDR3 has 16 residues. The CDR3 spells CASSSPWGSSYNEQFF. As DNA, the CDR3 is TGTGCCAGTAGTTCCCCCTGGGGGAGCTCCTACAATGAGCAGTTCTTC.

A few counts support this clonotype. V is TRBV7-2 and J is TRBJ2-7; no clear D. Trimming pared 1 base from V and 2 bases from J, leaving 12 bases between. The V gene's germline CDR1 is SGHTA and CDR2 FQGNSA. This CDR3 comprises 15 residues. The CDR3 DNA reads TGTGCCAGCAGCTTAGGAGGCAGCACCACCTACGAGCAGTACTTC. Translation: CASSLGGSTTYEQYF.